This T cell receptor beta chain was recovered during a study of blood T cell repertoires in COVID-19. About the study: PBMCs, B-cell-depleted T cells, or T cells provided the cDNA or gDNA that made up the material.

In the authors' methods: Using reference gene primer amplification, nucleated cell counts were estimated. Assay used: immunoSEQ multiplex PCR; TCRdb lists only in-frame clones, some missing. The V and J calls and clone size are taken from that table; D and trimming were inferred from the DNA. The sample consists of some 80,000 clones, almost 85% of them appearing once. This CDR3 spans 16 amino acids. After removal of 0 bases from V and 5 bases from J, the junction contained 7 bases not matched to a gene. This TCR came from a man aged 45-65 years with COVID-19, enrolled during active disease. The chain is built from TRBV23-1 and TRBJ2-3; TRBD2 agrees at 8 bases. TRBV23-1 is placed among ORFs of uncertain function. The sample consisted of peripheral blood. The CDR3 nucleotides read TGCGCCAGCAGTCAATCTCGAGCGGGAGCTCAAGATACGCAGTATTTT. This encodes CASSQSRAGAQDTQYF.